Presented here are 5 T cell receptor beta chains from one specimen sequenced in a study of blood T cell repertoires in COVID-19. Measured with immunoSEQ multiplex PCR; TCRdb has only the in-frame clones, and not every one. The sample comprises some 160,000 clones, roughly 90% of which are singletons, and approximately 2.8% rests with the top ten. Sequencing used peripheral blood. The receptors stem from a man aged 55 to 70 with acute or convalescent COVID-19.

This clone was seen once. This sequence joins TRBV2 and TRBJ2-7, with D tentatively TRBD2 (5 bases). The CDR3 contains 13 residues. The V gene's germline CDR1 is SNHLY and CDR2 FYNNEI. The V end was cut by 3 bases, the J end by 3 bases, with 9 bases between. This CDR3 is CASSDDGVYEQYF. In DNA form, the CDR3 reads TGTGCCAGCAGTGATGACGGGGTCTACGAGCAGTACTTC.

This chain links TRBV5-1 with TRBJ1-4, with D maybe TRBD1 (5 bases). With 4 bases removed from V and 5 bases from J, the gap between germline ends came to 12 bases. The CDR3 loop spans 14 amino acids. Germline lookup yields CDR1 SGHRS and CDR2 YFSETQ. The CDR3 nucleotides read TGCGCCAGCAGCCCGACAGTCACAAATGAAAAACTGTTTTTT. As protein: CASSPTVTNEKLFF.

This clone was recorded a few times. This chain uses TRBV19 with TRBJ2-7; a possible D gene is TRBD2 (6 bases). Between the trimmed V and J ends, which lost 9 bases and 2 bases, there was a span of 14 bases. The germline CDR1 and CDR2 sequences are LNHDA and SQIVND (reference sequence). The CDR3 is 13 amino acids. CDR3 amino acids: CASAGTPAYEQYF. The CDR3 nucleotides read TGTGCCAGCGCCGGGACTCCGGCCTACGAGCAGTACTTC.

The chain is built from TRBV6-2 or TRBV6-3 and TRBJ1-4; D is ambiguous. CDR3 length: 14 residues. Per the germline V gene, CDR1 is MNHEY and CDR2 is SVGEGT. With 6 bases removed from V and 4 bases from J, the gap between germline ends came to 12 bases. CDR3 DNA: TGTGCCAGCAGCAAAAACAGTTTTAATGAAAAACTGTTTTTT. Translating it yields CASSKNSFNEKLFF.

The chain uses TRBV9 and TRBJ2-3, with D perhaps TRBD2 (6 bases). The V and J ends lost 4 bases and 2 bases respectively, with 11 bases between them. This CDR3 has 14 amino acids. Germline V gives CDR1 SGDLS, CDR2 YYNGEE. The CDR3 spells CASSLGGITDTQYF. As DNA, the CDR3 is TGTGCCAGCAGCCTCGGGGGAATCACAGATACGCAGTATTTT.